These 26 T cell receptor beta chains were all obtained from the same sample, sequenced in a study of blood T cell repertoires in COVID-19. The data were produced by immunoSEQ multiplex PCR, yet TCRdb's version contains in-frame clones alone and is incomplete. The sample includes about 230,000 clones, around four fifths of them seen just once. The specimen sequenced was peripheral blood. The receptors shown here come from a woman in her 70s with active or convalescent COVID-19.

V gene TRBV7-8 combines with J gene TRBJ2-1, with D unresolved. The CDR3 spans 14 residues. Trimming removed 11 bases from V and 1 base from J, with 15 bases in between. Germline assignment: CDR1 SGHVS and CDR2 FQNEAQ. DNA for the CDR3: TGTGCCTCCCTACGCGGAGTTTCCTACAATGAGCAGTTCTTC. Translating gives CASLRGVSYNEQFF.

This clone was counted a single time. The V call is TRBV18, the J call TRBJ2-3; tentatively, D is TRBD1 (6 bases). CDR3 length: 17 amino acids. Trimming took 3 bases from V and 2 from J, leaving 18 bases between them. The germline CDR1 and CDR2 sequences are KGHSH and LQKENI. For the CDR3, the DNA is TGTGCCAGCTCACCGCGCCGGGACACAAGATCCACAGATACGCAGTATTTT. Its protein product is CASSPRRDTRSTDTQYF. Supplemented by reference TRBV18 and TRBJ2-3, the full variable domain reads NAGVMQNPRHLVRRRGQEARLRCSPMKGHSHVYWYRQLPEEGLKFMVYLQKENIIDESGMPKERFSAEFPKEGPSILRIQQVVRGDSAAYFCASSPRRDTRSTDTQYFGPGTRLTVL.

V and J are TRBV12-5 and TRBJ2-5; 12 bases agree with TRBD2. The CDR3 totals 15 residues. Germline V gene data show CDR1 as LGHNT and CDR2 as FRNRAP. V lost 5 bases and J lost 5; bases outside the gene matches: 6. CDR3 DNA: TGTGCTAGTGGTGACGGACTAGCGGGGTTCGAGACCCAGTACTTC. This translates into CASGDGLAGFETQYF. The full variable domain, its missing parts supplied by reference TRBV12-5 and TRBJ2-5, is DARVTQTPRHKVTEMGQEVTMRCQPILGHNTVFWYRQTMMQGLELLAYFRNRAPLDDSGMPKDRFSAEMPDATLATLKIQPSEPRDSAVYFCASGDGLAGFETQYFGPGTRLLVL.

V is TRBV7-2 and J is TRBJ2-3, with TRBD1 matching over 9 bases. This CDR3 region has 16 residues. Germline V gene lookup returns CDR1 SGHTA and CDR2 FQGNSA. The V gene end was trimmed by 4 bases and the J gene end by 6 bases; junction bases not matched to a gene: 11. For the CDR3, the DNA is TGTGCCAGCAGCTCGGCCGGGACAGGGATGTGGGATACGCAGTATTTT. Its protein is CASSSAGTGMWDTQYF.

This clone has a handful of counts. The CDR3: CSGGADTEQYF. The CDR3 DNA reads TGCAGCGGGGGAGCTGACACCGAGCAGTACTTC. The V and J genes are TRBV29-1 and TRBJ2-7; D might be TRBD2 (5 bases). CDR3 length: 11 amino acids. V was clipped by 7 bases and J by 6 bases, with 13 bases between them. Per the germline V gene, CDR1 is SQVTM and CDR2 is ANQGSEA.

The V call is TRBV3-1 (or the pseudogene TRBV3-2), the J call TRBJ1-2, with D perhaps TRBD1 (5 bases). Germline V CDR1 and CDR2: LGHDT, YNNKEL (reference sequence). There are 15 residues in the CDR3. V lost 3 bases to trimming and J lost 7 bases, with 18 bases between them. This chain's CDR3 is CASSHPWGGPLGYTF. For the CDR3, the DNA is TGTGCCAGCAGCCATCCCTGGGGGGGTCCCCTTGGCTACACCTTC.

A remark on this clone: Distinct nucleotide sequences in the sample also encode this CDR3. CDR3: CASSFDRPNTEAFF. CDR3 coding DNA: TGCGCCAGCAGCTTCGACAGACCGAACACTGAAGCTTTCTTT. The rearrangement uses TRBV5-1 and TRBJ1-1, with D perhaps TRBD1 (5 bases). Germline V gene data show CDR1 as SGHRS and CDR2 as YFSETQ. The length of the CDR3 is 14 residues. The V end lost 2 bases, the J end lost 1 base, and 9 bases lay between the germline ends.

This CDR3 reads CASSFQGGEAFF. The CDR3 DNA follows: TGTGCCAGCAGTTTCCAGGGGGGAGAAGCTTTCTTT. The genes are TRBV27 and TRBJ1-1; 7 bases fit TRBD1. The junction had 3 bases not matched to a gene; V was cut back by 3 bases and J by 8 bases. The CDR3 length is 12 residues. CDR1 MNHEY and CDR2 SMNVEV come from the germline V gene (reference sequence).

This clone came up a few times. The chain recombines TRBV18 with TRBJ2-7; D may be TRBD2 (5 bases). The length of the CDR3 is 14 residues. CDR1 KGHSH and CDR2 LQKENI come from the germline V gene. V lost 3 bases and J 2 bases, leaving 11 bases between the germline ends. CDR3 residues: CASSPLAEAYEQYF. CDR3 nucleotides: TGTGCCAGCTCACCCCTGGCGGAGGCCTACGAGCAGTACTTC.

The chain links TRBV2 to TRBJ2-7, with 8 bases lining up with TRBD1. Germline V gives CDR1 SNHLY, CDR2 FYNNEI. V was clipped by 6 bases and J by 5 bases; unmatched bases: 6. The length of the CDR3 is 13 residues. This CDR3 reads CASRRTGNHEQYF. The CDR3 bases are TGTGCCAGCAGACGGACAGGGAACCACGAGCAGTACTTC.

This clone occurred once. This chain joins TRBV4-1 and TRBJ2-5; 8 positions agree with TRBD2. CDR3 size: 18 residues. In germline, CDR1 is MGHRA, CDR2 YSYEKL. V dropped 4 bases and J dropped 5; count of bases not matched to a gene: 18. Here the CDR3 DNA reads TGCGCCAGCAGCCGAAACCCACAAGCGGGGGTAGGGGGGGAGACCCAGTACTTC. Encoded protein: CASSRNPQAGVGGETQYF.

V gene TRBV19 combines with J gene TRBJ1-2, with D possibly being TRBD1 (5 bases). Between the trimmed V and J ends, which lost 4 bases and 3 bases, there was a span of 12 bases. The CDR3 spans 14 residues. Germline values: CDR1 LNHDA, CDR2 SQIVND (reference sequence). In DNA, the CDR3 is TGTGCCAGTAGTACCCGCGGGGCGGACTATGGCTACACCTTC. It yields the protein CASSTRGADYGYTF.

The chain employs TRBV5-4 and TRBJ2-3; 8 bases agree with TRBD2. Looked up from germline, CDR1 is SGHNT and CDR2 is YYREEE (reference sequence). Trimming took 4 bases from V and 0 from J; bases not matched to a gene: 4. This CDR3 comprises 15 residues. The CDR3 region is CASSRSGGSTDTQYF. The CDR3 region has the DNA TGTGCCAGCAGCCGGTCGGGGGGGAGCACAGATACGCAGTATTTT. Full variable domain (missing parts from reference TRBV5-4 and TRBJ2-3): ETGVTQSPTHLIKTRGQQVTLRCSSQSGHNTVSWYQQALGQGPQFIFQYYREEENGRGNFPPRFSGLQFPNYSSELNVNALELDDSALYLCASSRSGGSTDTQYFGPGTRLTVL.

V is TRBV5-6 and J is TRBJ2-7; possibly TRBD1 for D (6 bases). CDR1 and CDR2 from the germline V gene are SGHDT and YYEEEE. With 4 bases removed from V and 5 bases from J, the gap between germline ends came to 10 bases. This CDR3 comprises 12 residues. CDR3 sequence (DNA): TGTGCCAGCAGCAAGGACAGCCACGAGCAGTACTTC. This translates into CASSKDSHEQYF.

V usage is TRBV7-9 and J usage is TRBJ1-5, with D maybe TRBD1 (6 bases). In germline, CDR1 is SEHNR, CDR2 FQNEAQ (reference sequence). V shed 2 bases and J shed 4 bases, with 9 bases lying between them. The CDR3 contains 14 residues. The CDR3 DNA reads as TGTGCCAGCAGCTTAACACAGGGAAATCAGCCCCAGCATTTT. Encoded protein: CASSLTQGNQPQHF.

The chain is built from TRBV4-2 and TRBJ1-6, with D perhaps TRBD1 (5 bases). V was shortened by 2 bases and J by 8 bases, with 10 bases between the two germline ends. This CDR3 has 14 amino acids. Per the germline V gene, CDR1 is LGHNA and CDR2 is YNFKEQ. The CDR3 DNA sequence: TGTGCCAGCAGCCAACAGGGTGTCGATTCACCCCTCCACTTT. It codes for CASSQQGVDSPLHF.

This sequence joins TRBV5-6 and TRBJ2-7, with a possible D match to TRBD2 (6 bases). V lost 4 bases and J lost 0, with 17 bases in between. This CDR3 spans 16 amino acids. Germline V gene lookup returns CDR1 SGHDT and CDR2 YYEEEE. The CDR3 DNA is TGTGCCAGCAGCCTCGGGGGAGTTCGCAGCTCCTACGAGCAGTACTTC. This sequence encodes CASSLGGVRSSYEQYF.

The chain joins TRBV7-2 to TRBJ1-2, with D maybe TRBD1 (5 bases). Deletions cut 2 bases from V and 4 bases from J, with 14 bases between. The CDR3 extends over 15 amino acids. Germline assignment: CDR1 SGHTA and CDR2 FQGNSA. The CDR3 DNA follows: TGTGCCAGCAGCTTATCCAGGGTTCACGTCTATGGCTACACCTTC. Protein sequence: CASSLSRVHVYGYTF. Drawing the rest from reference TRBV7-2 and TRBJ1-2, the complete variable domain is GAGVSQSPSNKVTEKGKDVELRCDPISGHTALYWYRQSLGQGLEFLIYFQGNSAPDKSGLPSDRFSAERTGGSVSTLTIQRTQQEDSAVYLCASSLSRVHVYGYTFGSGTRLTVV.

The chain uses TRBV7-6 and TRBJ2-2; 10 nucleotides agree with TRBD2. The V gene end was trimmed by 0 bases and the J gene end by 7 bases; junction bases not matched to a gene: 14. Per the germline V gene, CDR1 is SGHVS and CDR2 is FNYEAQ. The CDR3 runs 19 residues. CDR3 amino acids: CASSLASLAGVGGVGELFF. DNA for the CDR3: TGTGCCAGCAGCTTAGCATCCCTAGCGGGAGTCGGTGGGGTCGGGGAGCTGTTTTTT. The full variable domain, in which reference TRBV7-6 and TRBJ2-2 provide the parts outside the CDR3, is GAGVSQSPRYKVTKRGQDVALRCDPISGHVSLYWYRQALGQGPEFLTYFNYEAQQDKSGLPNDRFSAERPEGSISTLTIQRTEQRDSAMYRCASSLASLAGVGGVGELFFGEGSRLTVL.

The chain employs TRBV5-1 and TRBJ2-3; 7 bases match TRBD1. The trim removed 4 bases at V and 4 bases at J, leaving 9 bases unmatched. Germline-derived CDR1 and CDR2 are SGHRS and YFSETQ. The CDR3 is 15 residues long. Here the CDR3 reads CASSTDRPGADTQYF. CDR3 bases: TGCGCCAGCAGCACGGACAGGCCTGGTGCAGATACGCAGTATTTT.

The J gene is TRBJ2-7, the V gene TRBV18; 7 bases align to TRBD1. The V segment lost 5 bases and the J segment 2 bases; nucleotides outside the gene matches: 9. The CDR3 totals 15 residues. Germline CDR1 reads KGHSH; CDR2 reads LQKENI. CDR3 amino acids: CASSETGALTYEQYF. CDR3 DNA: TGTGCCAGCTCAGAAACAGGGGCTCTAACCTACGAGCAGTACTTC.

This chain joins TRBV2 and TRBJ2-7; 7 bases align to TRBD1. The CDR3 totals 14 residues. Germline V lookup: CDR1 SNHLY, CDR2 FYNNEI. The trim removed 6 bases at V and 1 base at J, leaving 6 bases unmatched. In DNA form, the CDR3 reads TGTGCCAGCAGCCCGACAGGGAGTTCCTACGAGCAGTACTTC. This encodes CASSPTGSSYEQYF.

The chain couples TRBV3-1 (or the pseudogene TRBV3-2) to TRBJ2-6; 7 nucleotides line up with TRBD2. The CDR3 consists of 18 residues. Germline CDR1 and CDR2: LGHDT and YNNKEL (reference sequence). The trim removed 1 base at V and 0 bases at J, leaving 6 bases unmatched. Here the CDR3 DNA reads TGTGCCAGCAGCCAAGGACTAGCCGAAATCTCTGGGGCCAACGTCCTGACTTTC. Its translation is CASSQGLAEISGANVLTF.

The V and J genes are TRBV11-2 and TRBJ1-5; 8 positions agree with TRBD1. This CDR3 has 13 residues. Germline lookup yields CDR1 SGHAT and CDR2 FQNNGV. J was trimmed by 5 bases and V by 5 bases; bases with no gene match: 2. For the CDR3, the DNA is TGTGCCAGCAGCGCACAGGGGGATCAGCCCCAGCATTTT. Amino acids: CASSAQGDQPQHF.

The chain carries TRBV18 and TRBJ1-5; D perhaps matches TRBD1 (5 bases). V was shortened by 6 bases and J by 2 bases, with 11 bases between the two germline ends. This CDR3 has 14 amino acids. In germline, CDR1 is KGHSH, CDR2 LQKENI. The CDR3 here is CASSGGDGNQPQHF. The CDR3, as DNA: TGTGCCAGCTCGGGGGGAGATGGCAATCAGCCCCAGCATTTT. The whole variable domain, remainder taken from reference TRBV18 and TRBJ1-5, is NAGVMQNPRHLVRRRGQEARLRCSPMKGHSHVYWYRQLPEEGLKFMVYLQKENIIDESGMPKERFSAEFPKEGPSILRIQQVVRGDSAAYFCASSGGDGNQPQHFGDGTRLSIL.

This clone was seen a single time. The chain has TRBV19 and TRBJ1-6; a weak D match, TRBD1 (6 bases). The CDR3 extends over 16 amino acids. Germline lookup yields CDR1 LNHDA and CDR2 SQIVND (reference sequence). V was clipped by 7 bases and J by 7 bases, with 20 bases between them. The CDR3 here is CASTRIPGQSNSPLHF. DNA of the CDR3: TGTGCCAGTACCAGAATCCCGGGACAATCGAATTCACCCCTCCACTTT.